The 20 T cell receptor beta chains presented below share a single source sample, sequenced in a study of HIV-infected patients and healthy controls. MiXCR was run by TCRdb on the 5' RACE reads, yielding one entry per CDR3 protein. The table records some 70,000 distinct CDR3 sequences, approximately 21% of them present only once. What was sequenced was CD4+ T cells from blood. The receptors originated from a human donor in good health.

This clonotype was found many times. This chain joins TRBV12-3 or TRBV12-4 and TRBJ1-3, with D perhaps TRBD1 (6 bases). The CDR3 is 16 residues long. Between the trimmed V and J ends, which lost 4 bases and 0 bases, there was a span of 13 bases. CDR3 sequence: CASSYPGAPSGNTIYF. The CDR3 bases are TGTGCCAGCAGTTATCCAGGGGCACCCTCTGGAAACACCATATATTTT.

This clonotype was seen ten or more times. The gene calls are TRBV6-5 and TRBJ2-1, with unresolved D. The germline V and J ends were trimmed by 5 bases and 5 bases, with 10 bases remaining between them. The germline CDR1 and CDR2 sequences are MNHEY and SVGAGI. The CDR3 spans 13 residues. The CDR3 region has the DNA TGTGCCAGCAGTCCGGGCCCGAACAATGAGCAGTTCTTC. Protein: CASSPGPNNEQFF.

The chain links TRBV5-6 to TRBJ2-3, with no clear D. The V gene lost 4 bases and the J gene lost 0 bases, with 15 bases spanning the gap. In germline, CDR1 is SGHDT, CDR2 YYEEEE. There are 16 residues in the CDR3. The DNA of the CDR3 is TGTGCCAGCAGCCACATGACGATTTCTAGCACAGATACGCAGTATTTT. Amino acids: CASSHMTISSTDTQYF.

This clonotype was picked up many times. The V gene is TRBV10-3, the J gene TRBJ1-1; possibly TRBD1 for D (6 bases). The CDR3 contains 13 residues. Looked up from germline, CDR1 is ENHRY and CDR2 is SYGVKD. Trimming removed 6 bases from V and 3 bases from J, with 11 bases in between. The CDR3 loop reads CAISQAGDTEAFF. Here the CDR3 DNA reads TGTGCCATCAGCCAAGCAGGGGACACTGAAGCTTTCTTT.

This clonotype was detected only a few times. The chain joins TRBV20-1 to TRBJ1-2; D gene unclear. This CDR3 has 11 amino acids. The germline V gene has CDR1 DFQATT and CDR2 SNEGSKA (reference sequence). With 7 bases removed from V and 6 bases from J, the gap between germline ends came to 12 bases. The CDR3 sequence is CSVGKRDGYTF. DNA for the CDR3: TGCAGTGTAGGGAAGAGGGATGGCTACACCTTC.

The chain uses TRBV19 and TRBJ2-2; 9 positions agree with TRBD1. Trimming took 5 bases from V and 1 from J; bases not matched to a gene: 11. Germline V CDR1 and CDR2: LNHDA, SQIVND (reference sequence). CDR3 length equals 18 residues. CDR3 in amino acids: CASSRGTGYRGNTGELFF. As DNA, the CDR3 is TGTGCCAGTAGTCGAGGGACAGGGTACCGGGGGAACACCGGGGAGCTGTTTTTT.

This clonotype was picked up many times. This chain uses TRBV29-1 with TRBJ2-7; D is uncertain. V was pared by 4 bases and J by 1 base, with 5 bases between. From germline, CDR1 is SQVTM and CDR2 ANQGSEA. The CDR3 has 11 amino acids. The DNA for the CDR3 is TGCAGCGTTGTGCGGTCCTACGAGCAGTACTTC. It codes for CSVVRSYEQYF.

This clonotype was seen many times. V usage is TRBV3-1 and J usage is TRBJ2-2; D remains ambiguous. The ends were cut back, 2 bases at V and 0 bases at J, with 10 bases in the middle. The germline V gene has CDR1 LGHDT and CDR2 YNNKEL (reference sequence). This CDR3 contains 16 residues. CDR3 amino acids: CASSQNRPANTGELFF. In DNA form, the CDR3 reads TGTGCCAGCAGCCAAAACAGACCCGCGAACACCGGGGAGCTGTTTTTT. The variable domain in full, completed from reference TRBV3-1 and TRBJ2-2, reads DTAVSQTPKYLVTQMGNDKSIKCEQNLGHDTMYWYKQDSKKFLKIMFSYNNKELIINETVPNRFSPKSPDKAHLNLHINSLELGDSAVYFCASSQNRPANTGELFFGEGSRLTVL.

This clonotype was recorded many times. The rearrangement uses TRBV28 and TRBJ1-2; the match to TRBD1 covers 9 bases. J gave up 4 bases and V 0 bases, and 0 bases lay outside the gene matches. Germline lookup yields CDR1 MDHEN and CDR2 SYDVKM. The CDR3 has 14 amino acids. CDR3: CASSLWTGGYGYTF. In DNA, the CDR3 is TGTGCCAGCAGTTTATGGACAGGGGGCTATGGCTACACCTTC.

This clonotype has a count of ten or more. The chain joins TRBV20-1 to TRBJ2-3; 13 bases agree with TRBD2. The germline V gene encodes CDR1 DFQATT and CDR2 SNEGSKA (reference sequence). There are 14 residues in the CDR3. The junction had 2 bases not matched to a gene; V was cut back by 6 bases and J by 2 bases. The CDR3 here is CSAGLAGNTDTQYF. The CDR3 DNA is TGCAGTGCGGGACTAGCGGGAAACACAGATACGCAGTATTTT.

V and J are TRBV7-2 and TRBJ2-4, with TRBD2 matching 12 bases. The ends lost 0 bases at V and 2 bases at J; junction bases unmatched: 5. Looked up from germline, CDR1 is SGHTA and CDR2 is FQGNSA. This CDR3 region has 18 residues. The CDR3 sequence is CASSLAPSGRGTKNIQYF. The CDR3 DNA reads TGTGCCAGCAGCTTAGCCCCTAGCGGGAGGGGGACCAAAAACATTCAGTACTTC.

This clonotype was observed at least ten times. The rearrangement links TRBV10-3 to TRBJ2-1; the D gene is possibly TRBD1 (5 bases). There are 14 residues in the CDR3. Trimming shortened V by 3 bases and J by 6 bases, and 12 bases separated the two germline ends. CDR1 is ENHRY, CDR2 SYGVKD, per germline. Written as DNA, the CDR3 is TGTGCCATCAGTGATTCTAGGGGAAGCAATGAGCAGTTCTTC. This codes for CAISDSRGSNEQFF.

The V gene is TRBV5-1, the J gene TRBJ2-3, with a tentative D call TRBD2 (7 bases). The germline V gene encodes CDR1 SGHRS and CDR2 YFSETQ. This CDR3 is 17 amino acids long. The V gene lost 4 bases and the J gene lost 5 bases, with 23 bases spanning the gap. The CDR3 spells CASSPGASGQVGDTQYF. The CDR3 DNA is TGCGCCAGCAGCCCGGGGGCTAGCGGTCAGGTTGGAGATACGCAGTATTTT.

Only a few counts were recorded for this clonotype. This rearrangement joins TRBV7-2 to TRBJ1-2, with 8 bases that match TRBD1. CDR3 length equals 17 residues. With V trimmed by 0 bases and J by 8 bases, 14 bases remained unmatched. Germline CDR1 reads SGHTA; CDR2 reads FQGNSA. Here the CDR3 reads CASSLAWGTGYFSGYTF. CDR3 sequence (DNA): TGTGCCAGCAGCTTAGCGTGGGGGACAGGCTATTTTTCCGGCTACACCTTC.

The chain has TRBV18 and TRBJ1-1, with unresolved D. CDR3 size: 14 residues. The ends were cut back, 3 bases at V and 1 base at J, with 9 bases in the middle. Per germline, CDR1 KGHSH and CDR2 LQKENI. CDR3 sequence (DNA): TGTGCCAGCTCACCTACAGTCCAGAACACTGAAGCTTTCTTT. It specifies CASSPTVQNTEAFF.

In its sample, this clonotype was seen once. The CDR3 coding sequence is TGTGCCAGCAGCTTATCCGGGACAGAGTTCTACGAGCAGTACTTC. Amino acid sequence: CASSLSGTEFYEQYF. The chain couples TRBV7-2 to TRBJ2-7; 7 bases match TRBD1. Trimming removed 2 bases from V and 3 bases from J; junction bases left unmatched: 7. Germline V lookup: CDR1 SGHTA, CDR2 FQGNSA. The CDR3 is 15 residues long.

There are many counts of this clonotype. The rearrangement joins TRBV24-1 to TRBJ2-2; the match to TRBD1 covers 11 bases. The CDR3 has 15 residues. V shed 5 bases and J 4 bases; nucleotides not matched to a gene: 2. The V gene's germline CDR1 is KGHDR and CDR2 SFDVKD. DNA for the CDR3: TGTGCCACCAGTGCGGACAGGGGGCTCACCGGGGAGCTGTTTTTT. It codes for CATSADRGLTGELFF.

CDR3 in amino acids: CASSVTVANEKLFF. The CDR3 region has the DNA TGTGCCAGCAGTGTGACAGTGGCTAATGAAAAACTGTTTTTT. V is TRBV2 and J is TRBJ1-4; D may be TRBD1 (5 bases). The CDR3 has 14 residues. V was shortened by 4 bases and J by 3 bases, with 9 bases between the two germline ends. CDR1 is SNHLY and CDR2 is FYNNEI in the germline V gene.

This clonotype was seen at least ten times. The chain employs TRBV3-1 and TRBJ1-1; D is unresolved. Per germline, CDR1 LGHDT and CDR2 YNNKEL (reference sequence). V gave up 3 bases and J gave up 6 bases, with 20 bases separating them. The CDR3 is made up of 16 amino acids. The CDR3 nucleotides are TGTGCCAGCAGCCAGAGACTCCGGGCCACACCCGCTGAAGCTTTCTTT. It is translated as CASSQRLRATPAEAFF. Looking up the rest from reference TRBV3-1 and TRBJ1-1 gives the full variable domain: DTAVSQTPKYLVTQMGNDKSIKCEQNLGHDTMYWYKQDSKKFLKIMFSYNNKELIINETVPNRFSPKSPDKAHLNLHINSLELGDSAVYFCASSQRLRATPAEAFFGQGTRLTVV.

This clonotype showed up many times. This rearrangement joins TRBV5-6 to TRBJ2-7, with 7 bases that match TRBD1. Germline V lookup: CDR1 SGHDT, CDR2 YYEEEE. The CDR3 runs 15 residues. Unmatched junction bases numbered 7, after V lost 2 bases and J lost 2 bases. The CDR3 is CASSFDREPTYEQYF. The CDR3 coding sequence is TGTGCCAGCAGCTTCGACAGGGAGCCGACCTACGAGCAGTACTTC.